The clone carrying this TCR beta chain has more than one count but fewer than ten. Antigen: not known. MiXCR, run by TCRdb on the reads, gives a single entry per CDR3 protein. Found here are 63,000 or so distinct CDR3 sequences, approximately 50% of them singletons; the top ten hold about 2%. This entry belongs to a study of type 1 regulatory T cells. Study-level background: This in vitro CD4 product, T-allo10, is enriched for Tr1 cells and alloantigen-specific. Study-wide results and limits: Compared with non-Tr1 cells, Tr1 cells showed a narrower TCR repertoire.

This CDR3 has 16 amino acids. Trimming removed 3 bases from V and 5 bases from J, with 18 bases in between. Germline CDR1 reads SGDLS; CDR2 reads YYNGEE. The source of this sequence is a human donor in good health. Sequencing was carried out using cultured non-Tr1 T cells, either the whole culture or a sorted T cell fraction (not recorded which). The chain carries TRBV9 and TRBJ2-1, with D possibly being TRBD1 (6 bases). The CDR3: CASSAGSRGPDNEQFF. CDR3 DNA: TGTGCCAGCAGCGCGGGATCCAGGGGCCCCGACAATGAGCAGTTCTTC.